This T cell receptor (beta chain) was sequenced for a study of T cell clonality in common variable immunodeficiency. Libraries were prepared by immunoSEQ multiplex PCR; TCRdb keeps only in-frame clonotypes and omits some of them. The sample yields 45,000 to 60,000 clones, without any singletons. This clone was seen at least ten times. The antigen is undetermined. The CDR3 end is not reached by the read, which stops 3 residues before it; the germline J gene fills it in. Findings and limits, study-wide: In common variable immunodeficiency, TCR beta chains reportedly carried fewer deletions and N-nucleotide insertions.

Trimming took 0 bases from V and 0 from J, leaving 6 bases between them. The CDR3 extends over 16 amino acids. V is TRBV12-3 or TRBV12-4 and J is TRBJ2-6; D is perhaps TRBD2 (5 bases). This sequence was found in a person aged 18 to 70 in good health. Sample: peripheral blood mononuclear cells. The CDR3 bases that were read are TGTGCCAGCAGTTTAGCGAGCGGCTCTGGGGCCAACGTC. It encodes CASSLASGSGANV. The CDR3 in its entirety is CASSLASGSGANVLTF.